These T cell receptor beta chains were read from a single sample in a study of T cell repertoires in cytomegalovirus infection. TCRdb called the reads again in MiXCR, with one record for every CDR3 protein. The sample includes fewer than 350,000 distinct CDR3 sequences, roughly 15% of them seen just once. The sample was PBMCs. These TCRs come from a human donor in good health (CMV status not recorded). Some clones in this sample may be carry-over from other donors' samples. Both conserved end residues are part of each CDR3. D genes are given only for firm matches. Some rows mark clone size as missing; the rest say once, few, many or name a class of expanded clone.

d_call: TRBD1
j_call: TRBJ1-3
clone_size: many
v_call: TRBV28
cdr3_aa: CASSPTGQGGNTIYF
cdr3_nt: TGTGCCAGCAGCCCAACGGGACAGGGAGGGAACACCATATATTTT

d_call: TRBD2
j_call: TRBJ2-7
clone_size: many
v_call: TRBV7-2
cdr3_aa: CASSLDSGGKYEQYF
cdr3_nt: TGTGCCAGCAGCTTAGATAGCGGGGGGAAATACGAGCAGTACTTC

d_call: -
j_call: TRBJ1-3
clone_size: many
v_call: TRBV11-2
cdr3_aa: CASSSITGPSGNTIYF
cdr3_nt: TGTGCCAGCAGCTCGATTACAGGCCCCTCTGGAAACACCATATATTTT

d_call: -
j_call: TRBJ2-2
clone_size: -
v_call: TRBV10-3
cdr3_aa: CAIRASGSGELFF
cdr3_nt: TGTGCCATCAGAGCCTCAGGGTCCGGGGAGCTGTTTTTT

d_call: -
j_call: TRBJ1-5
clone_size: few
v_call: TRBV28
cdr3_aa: CASKEGVSNQPQHF
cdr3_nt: TGTGCCAGCAAAGAGGGGGTGAGCAATCAGCCCCAGCATTTT

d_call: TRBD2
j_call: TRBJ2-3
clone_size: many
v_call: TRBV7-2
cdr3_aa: CASSLEWRGGYTQYF
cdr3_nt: TGTGCCAGCAGCTTAGAATGGCGGGGGGGTTATACGCAGTATTTT

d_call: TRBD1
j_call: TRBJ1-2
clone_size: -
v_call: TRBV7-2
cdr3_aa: CASTTRPGGGTGTRGYGYTF
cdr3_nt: TGTGCCAGCACCACCCGACCAGGAGGGGGGACAGGGACGCGGGGCTATGGCTACACCTTC

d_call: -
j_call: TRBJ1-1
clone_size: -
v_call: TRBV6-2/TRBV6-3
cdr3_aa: CASSYDRRAFF
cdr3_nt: TGTGCCAGCAGTTACGATAGAAGGGCTTTCTTT

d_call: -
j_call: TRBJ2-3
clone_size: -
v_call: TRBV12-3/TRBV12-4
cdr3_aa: CASLSGGTDTQYF
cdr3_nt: TGTGCCAGCTTGTCGGGTGGCACAGATACGCAGTATTTT

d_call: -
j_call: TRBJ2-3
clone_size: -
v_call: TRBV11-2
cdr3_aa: CASSLVLSDTQYF
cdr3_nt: TGTGCCAGCAGCTTAGTTCTCTCAGATACGCAGTATTTT

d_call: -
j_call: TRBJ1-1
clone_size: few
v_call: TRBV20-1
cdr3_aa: CSARAEPEEAFF
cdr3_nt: TGCAGTGCTAGGGCGGAGCCGGAGGAAGCTTTCTTT

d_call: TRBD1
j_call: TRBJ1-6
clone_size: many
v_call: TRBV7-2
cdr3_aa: CASSPDRVNSPLHF
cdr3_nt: TGTGCCAGCAGCCCTGACAGGGTCAATTCACCCCTCCACTTT

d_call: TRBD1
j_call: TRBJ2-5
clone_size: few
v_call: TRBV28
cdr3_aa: CASSGRQGRETQYF
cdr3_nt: TGTGCCAGCAGTGGGAGACAGGGTCGGGAGACCCAGTACTTC

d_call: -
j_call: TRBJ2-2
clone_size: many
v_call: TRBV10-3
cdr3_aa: CAISPSVAINTGELFF
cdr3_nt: TGTGCCATCAGCCCCTCGGTGGCAATTAACACCGGGGAGCTGTTTTTT

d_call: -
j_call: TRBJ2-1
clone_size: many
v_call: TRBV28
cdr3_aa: CASSPRGTRSYNEQFF
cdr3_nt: TGTGCCAGCAGCCCGAGGGGGACCCGCTCCTACAATGAGCAGTTCTTC

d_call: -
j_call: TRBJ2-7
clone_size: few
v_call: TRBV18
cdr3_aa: CASSPWGRVGEQYF
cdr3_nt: TGTGCCAGCTCACCTTGGGGGCGTGTTGGAGAGCAGTACTTC

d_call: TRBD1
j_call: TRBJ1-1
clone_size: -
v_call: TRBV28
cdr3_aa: CASSPGQGFRDTEAFF
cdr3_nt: TGTGCCAGCAGCCCGGGACAGGGGTTTCGCGACACTGAAGCTTTCTTT

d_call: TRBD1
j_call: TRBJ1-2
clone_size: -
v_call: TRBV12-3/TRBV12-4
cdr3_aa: CATGQTINYGYTF
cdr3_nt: TGTGCCACGGGACAGACAATTAACTATGGCTACACCTTC

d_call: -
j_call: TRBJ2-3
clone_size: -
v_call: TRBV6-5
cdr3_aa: CASTQGVKEYF
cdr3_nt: TGTGCCAGCACCCAGGGCGTCAAGGAGTATTTT

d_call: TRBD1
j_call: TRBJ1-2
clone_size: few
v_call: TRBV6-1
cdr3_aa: CASSREGTGGNYGYTF
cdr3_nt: TGTGCCAGCAGTCGAGAAGGGACAGGGGGAAACTATGGCTACACCTTC

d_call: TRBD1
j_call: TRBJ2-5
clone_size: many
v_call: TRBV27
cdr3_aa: CASGPRQGWETQYF
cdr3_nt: TGTGCCAGCGGACCGCGACAGGGATGGGAGACCCAGTACTTC

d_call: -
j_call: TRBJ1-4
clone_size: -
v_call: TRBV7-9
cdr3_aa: CASSHAGIAGKLFF
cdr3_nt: TGTGCCAGCAGCCACGCCGGCATCGCTGGAAAACTGTTTTTT

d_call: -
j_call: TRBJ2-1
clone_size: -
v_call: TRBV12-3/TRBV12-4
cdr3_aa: CASSFPPNEQFF
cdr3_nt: TGTGCCAGCAGTTTCCCCCCTAATGAGCAGTTCTTC

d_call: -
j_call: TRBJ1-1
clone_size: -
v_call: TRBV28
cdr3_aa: CASTPGDRGGAFF
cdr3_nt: TGTGCCAGCACTCCAGGGGACCGTGGGGGAGCTTTCTTT

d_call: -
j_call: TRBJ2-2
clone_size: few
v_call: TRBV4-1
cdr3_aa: CASSLGRRSANTGELFF
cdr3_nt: TGCGCCAGCAGCCTAGGTAGACGTAGCGCGAACACCGGGGAGCTGTTTTTT

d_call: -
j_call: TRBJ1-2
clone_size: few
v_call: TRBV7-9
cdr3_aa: CASSLVAGGGGGYTF
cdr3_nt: TGTGCCAGCAGCTTAGTTGCCGGCGGAGGAGGTGGCTACACCTTC

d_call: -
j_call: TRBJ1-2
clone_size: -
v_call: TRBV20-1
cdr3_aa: CSALPEGSAGYTF
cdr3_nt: TGCAGTGCCCTTCCGGAAGGGTCGGCTGGCTACACCTTC

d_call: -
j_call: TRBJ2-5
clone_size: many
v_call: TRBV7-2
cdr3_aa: CASRGAGGETQYF
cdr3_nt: TGTGCCAGCAGGGGGGCCGGAGGAGAGACCCAGTACTTC

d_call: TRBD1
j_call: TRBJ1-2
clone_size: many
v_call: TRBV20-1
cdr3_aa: CSARGDSNYGYTF
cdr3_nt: TGCAGTGCTAGGGGGGACAGCAACTATGGCTACACCTTC

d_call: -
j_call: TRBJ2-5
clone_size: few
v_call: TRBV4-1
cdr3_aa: CASSQRDTQETQYF
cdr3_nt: TGCGCCAGCAGCCAACGGGACACGCAAGAGACCCAGTACTTC

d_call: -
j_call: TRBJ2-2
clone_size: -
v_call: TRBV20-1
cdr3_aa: CSARVGQSTGELFF
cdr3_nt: TGCAGTGCTAGAGTAGGACAGAGCACCGGGGAGCTGTTTTTT

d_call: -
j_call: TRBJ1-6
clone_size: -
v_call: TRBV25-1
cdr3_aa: CASSRTERSSPLHF
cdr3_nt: TGTGCCAGCAGTCGGACAGAGAGGAGTTCACCCCTCCACTTT

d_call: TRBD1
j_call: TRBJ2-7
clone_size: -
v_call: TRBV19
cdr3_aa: CASSRVTGAEQYF
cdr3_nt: TGTGCCAGTAGTAGGGTGACAGGGGCCGAGCAGTACTTC

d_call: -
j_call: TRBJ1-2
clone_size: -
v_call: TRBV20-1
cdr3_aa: CSAMTELNYGYTF
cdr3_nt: TGCAGTGCTATGACAGAGCTTAACTATGGCTACACCTTC

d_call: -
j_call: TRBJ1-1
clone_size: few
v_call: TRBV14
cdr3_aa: CASSQDPPGGMNTEAFF
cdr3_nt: TGTGCCAGCAGCCAAGATCCACCCGGGGGGATGAACACTGAAGCTTTCTTT

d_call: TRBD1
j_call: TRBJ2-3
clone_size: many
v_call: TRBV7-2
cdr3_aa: CASSQGQTGLYTTDTQYF
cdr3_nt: TGTGCCAGCAGCCAGGGACAGACGGGCCTTTACACCACAGATACGCAGTATTTT

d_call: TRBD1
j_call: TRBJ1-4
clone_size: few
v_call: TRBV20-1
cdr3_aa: CSARDPGQGDEKLFF
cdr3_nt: TGCAGTGCTAGAGACCCGGGACAGGGTGATGAAAAACTGTTTTTT

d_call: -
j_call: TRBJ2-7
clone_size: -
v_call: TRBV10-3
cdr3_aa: CAITAGYSYEQYF
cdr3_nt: TGTGCCATCACCGCGGGTTACTCCTACGAGCAGTACTTC

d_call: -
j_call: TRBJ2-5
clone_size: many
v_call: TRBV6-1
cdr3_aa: CASTEGADQETQYF
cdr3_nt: TGTGCCAGCACGGAAGGAGCGGACCAAGAGACCCAGTACTTC

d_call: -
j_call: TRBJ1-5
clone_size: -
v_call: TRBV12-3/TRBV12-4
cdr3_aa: CASSFPPGTQHF
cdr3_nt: TGTGCCAGCAGTTTCCCCCCCGGGACCCAGCATTTT

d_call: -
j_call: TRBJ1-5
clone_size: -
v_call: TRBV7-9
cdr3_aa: CASSLAEEQPQHF
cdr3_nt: TGTGCCAGCAGCTTGGCGGAGGAACAGCCCCAGCATTTT

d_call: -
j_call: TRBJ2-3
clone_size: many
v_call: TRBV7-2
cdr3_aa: CASSFRRGGDTQYF
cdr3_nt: TGTGCCAGCAGCTTCCGTAGGGGGGGGGATACGCAGTATTTT

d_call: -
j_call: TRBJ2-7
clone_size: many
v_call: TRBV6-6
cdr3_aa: CASNPSAVNYEQYF
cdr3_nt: TGTGCCAGCAACCCCTCGGCGGTAAACTACGAGCAGTACTTC